This entry lists 32 T cell receptor beta chains sequenced from one sample in a study of T cells expressing NK-cell markers. No DNA is given; TCRdb re-called the 5' RACE reads and lists each CDR3 protein once. This table holds roughly 380,000 distinct CDR3 sequences. Sequencing input: blood T cells: a sorted CD56 or NKG2C T cell subset, CD4+ or CD8+ T cells, or bulk PBMC T cells (not recorded which). The receptors derive from a man aged 18-75 years in good health.

This chain links TRBV3-1 with TRBJ2-2; the D gene TCRdb calls, TRBD2, cannot be checked with no DNA. This CDR3 comprises 19 residues. Germline V gene data show CDR1 as LGHDT and CDR2 as YNNKEL (reference sequence). The CDR3 reads CASSQDGGTGDTNTGELFF. The full variable domain, with the rest looked up from reference TRBV3-1 and TRBJ2-2, is DTAVSQTPKYLVTQMGNDKSIKCEQNLGHDTMYWYKQDSKKFLKIMFSYNNKELIINETVPNRFSPKSPDKAHLNLHINSLELGDSAVYFCASSQDGGTGDTNTGELFFGEGSRLTVL.

This chain uses TRBV25-1 with TRBJ1-2. There are 11 residues in the CDR3. Per the germline V gene, CDR1 is MGHDK and CDR2 is SYGVNS. This chain's CDR3 is CASSVSDGYTF.

J is TRBJ2-3 and V is TRBV2; the D gene TCRdb calls, TRBD1, cannot be checked with no DNA. Germline values: CDR1 SNHLY, CDR2 FYNNEI. The length of the CDR3 is 16 residues. CDR3 in amino acids: CASSQNQGVRNTHRYF.

The V call is TRBV6-5, the J call TRBJ1-4. CDR1 and CDR2 (germline): MNHEY, SVGAGI. The CDR3 spans 14 residues. The chain's CDR3 is CASSYGRAREKLFF.

The chain joins TRBV10-3 to TRBJ1-6; TCRdb selects TRBD1, and the lack of DNA leaves this call unchecked. The germline V gene has CDR1 ENHRY and CDR2 SYGVKD. This CDR3 has 15 amino acids. CDR3 sequence: CAISQTGNNNSPLHF.

CDR3 region: CASSLLPGSVAKNIQYF. This sequence joins TRBV11-3 and TRBJ2-4; checking the TCRdb D call of TRBD1 is not possible without DNA. Germline-derived CDR1 and CDR2 are SGHNT and YENEEA. The CDR3 extends over 17 amino acids. The full variable domain, its missing parts supplied by reference TRBV11-3 and TRBJ2-4, is EAGVVQSPRYKIIEKKQPVAFWCNPISGHNTLYWYLQNLGQGPELLIRYENEEAVDDSQLPKDRFSAERLKGVDSTLKIQPAELGDSAVYLCASSLLPGSVAKNIQYFGAGTRLSVL.

CDR3 sequence reads: CASTELAGGSDTQYF. This rearrangement joins TRBV12-3 or TRBV12-4 to TRBJ2-3; as DNA is missing, the TRBD2 call by TCRdb cannot be tested. The CDR3 consists of 15 residues.

The chain uses TRBV5-6 and TRBJ2-5; the D call from TCRdb, TRBD2, cannot be confirmed without DNA. Germline V lookup: CDR1 SGHDT, CDR2 YYEEEE. The length of the CDR3 is 15 residues. CDR3 amino acids: CASRHSAGFQETQYF.

This chain's CDR3 is CASSLPTRQISNQPQHF. The chain couples TRBV7-3 to TRBJ1-5; no DNA is available, so the TRBD1 call from TCRdb remains unchecked. The CDR3 runs to 17 residues. Germline CDR1 is SGHTA and CDR2 is FQGTGA.

The chain has TRBV7-2 and TRBJ2-1; TCRdb returns TRBD2, unconfirmable since there is no DNA. From germline, CDR1 is SGHTA and CDR2 FQGNSA. There are 16 residues in the CDR3. This CDR3 is CASSLAGAGVYNEQFF.

This rearrangement joins TRBV7-8 to TRBJ1-1; TCRdb gives TRBD1 as the D gene, but with no DNA this cannot be confirmed. The CDR3 is made up of 15 amino acids. From germline, CDR1 is SGHVS and CDR2 FQNEAQ. The CDR3 spells CASSLALGRGTEAFF.

This rearrangement joins TRBV7-9 to TRBJ2-3; the TCRdb call, TRBD2, lacks DNA for checking. Germline CDR1 SEHNR, CDR2 FQNEAQ (reference sequence). The CDR3 contains 15 residues. The CDR3 is CASSSDGRVTDTQYF.

The gene calls are TRBV5-1 and TRBJ1-6; without DNA, the TCRdb call of TRBD1 cannot be checked. The CDR3 totals 15 residues. Germline loops: CDR1 SGHRS, CDR2 YFSETQ. The CDR3 here is CASSTRTDNNSPLHF.

The V gene is TRBV14, the J gene TRBJ2-7; TCRdb reports TRBD1, a call that lacks DNA to check it against. In germline, CDR1 is SGHDN, CDR2 FVKESK. The CDR3 has 13 amino acids. The CDR3 spells CASSQARGHEQYF. The full variable domain, its missing parts supplied by reference TRBV14 and TRBJ2-7, is EAGVTQFPSHSVIEKGQTVTLRCDPISGHDNLYWYRRVMGKEIKFLLHFVKESKQDESGMPNNRFLAERTGGTYSTLKVQPAELEDSGVYFCASSQARGHEQYFGPGTRLTVT.

The V gene is TRBV4-1, the J gene TRBJ2-3; with no DNA, the TCRdb D assignment of TRBD2 cannot be verified. Looked up from germline, CDR1 is MGHRA and CDR2 is YSYEKL. The CDR3 extends over 17 amino acids. CDR3 loop: CASSQDGGGTSTDTQYF.

This chain connects TRBV7-3 to TRBJ2-3. Germline CDR1 and CDR2: SGHTA and FQGTGA. The CDR3 contains 12 residues. CDR3: CASSMNTDTQYF.

The J gene is TRBJ2-1, the V gene TRBV15; TCRdb calls TRBD2, which cannot be checked without DNA. CDR3 length: 16 amino acids. Germline CDR1 is LNHNV and CDR2 is YYDKDF (reference sequence). CDR3 protein: CATSRDLAPTGGEQFF.

The chain is built from TRBV12-3 or TRBV12-4 and TRBJ1-4; TCRdb proposes TRBD1, but this gene call is untestable without DNA. The CDR3 runs 16 residues. The CDR3 region is CASSPRNRATNEKLFF.

V usage is TRBV2 and J usage is TRBJ2-1. The V gene's germline CDR1 is SNHLY and CDR2 FYNNEI. This CDR3 region has 16 residues. The CDR3: CASSEFVGVDYNEQFF.

The V gene is TRBV5-1, the J gene TRBJ1-2; TCRdb gives TRBD1 as the D gene, but with no DNA this cannot be confirmed. In germline, CDR1 is SGHRS, CDR2 YFSETQ. The CDR3 has 16 amino acids. CDR3 region: CASSLSWSQLSGGYTF.

This chain connects TRBV6-1 to TRBJ1-6; TCRdb returns TRBD1, unconfirmable since there is no DNA. Germline V gene sequence: CDR1 MNHNS, CDR2 SASEGT. There are 13 residues in the CDR3. The CDR3 is CASSDRGNSPLHF.

V usage is TRBV5-1 and J usage is TRBJ2-2; TCRdb reports TRBD1, a call that lacks DNA to check it against. In germline, CDR1 is SGHRS, CDR2 YFSETQ. The CDR3 is made up of 16 amino acids. CDR3 region: CASSLQPGQGTGELFF.

V is TRBV6-1 and J is TRBJ1-2. Looked up from germline, CDR1 is MNHNS and CDR2 is SASEGT. The CDR3 covers 14 residues. The CDR3 reads CASRPLGTNYGYTF.

The chain recombines TRBV12-3 or TRBV12-4 with TRBJ1-4. The length of the CDR3 is 15 residues. The CDR3 loop is CASSLFRATNEKLFF.

The V call is TRBV15, the J call TRBJ1-3. The germline CDR1 and CDR2 sequences are LNHNV and YYDKDF (reference sequence). The CDR3 runs 14 residues. The CDR3 loop reads CATSRDVAGNTIYF.

The gene calls are TRBV18 and TRBJ1-1. Germline lookup yields CDR1 KGHSH and CDR2 LQKENI. The CDR3 runs to 14 residues. CDR3 sequence: CASSPFNDWTEAFF.

This chain uses TRBV6-5 with TRBJ2-1; TCRdb calls TRBD2, which cannot be checked without DNA. There are 18 residues in the CDR3. Germline V gene data show CDR1 as MNHEY and CDR2 as SVGAGI. This CDR3 is CASISPGGLAGSHNEQFF.

The chain recombines TRBV18 with TRBJ2-1; TCRdb lists TRBD1, though no DNA is available to test this call. This CDR3 is built from 14 residues. The germline V gene encodes CDR1 KGHSH and CDR2 LQKENI. The CDR3 sequence is CASSPPGQGRGQFF.

The rearrangement joins TRBV6-5 to TRBJ2-6; TCRdb's D gene call, TRBD2, goes unchecked for lack of DNA. This CDR3 spans 16 amino acids. Germline lookup yields CDR1 MNHEY and CDR2 SVGAGI. The CDR3 sequence is CASSYLAGFGANVLTF.

The gene calls are TRBV6-4 and TRBJ2-1; lacking DNA, the TRBD1 call made by TCRdb goes unchecked. This CDR3 spans 15 amino acids. Germline CDR1 is MRHNA and CDR2 is SNTAGT. CDR3 loop: CASSLGDLSYNEQFF.

The rearrangement uses TRBV7-2 and TRBJ2-3; TCRdb indicates TRBD1, and absent DNA this call remains unverified. CDR1 is SGHTA, CDR2 FQGNSA, per germline. CDR3 length equals 12 residues. The CDR3 loop is CASSASEGTQYF.

The gene calls are TRBV6-1 and TRBJ1-5; TCRdb's D call, TRBD1, is unchecked because there is no DNA. The CDR3 has 13 residues. The V gene's germline CDR1 is MNHNS and CDR2 SASEGT. This CDR3 reads CASNREYNQPQHF.